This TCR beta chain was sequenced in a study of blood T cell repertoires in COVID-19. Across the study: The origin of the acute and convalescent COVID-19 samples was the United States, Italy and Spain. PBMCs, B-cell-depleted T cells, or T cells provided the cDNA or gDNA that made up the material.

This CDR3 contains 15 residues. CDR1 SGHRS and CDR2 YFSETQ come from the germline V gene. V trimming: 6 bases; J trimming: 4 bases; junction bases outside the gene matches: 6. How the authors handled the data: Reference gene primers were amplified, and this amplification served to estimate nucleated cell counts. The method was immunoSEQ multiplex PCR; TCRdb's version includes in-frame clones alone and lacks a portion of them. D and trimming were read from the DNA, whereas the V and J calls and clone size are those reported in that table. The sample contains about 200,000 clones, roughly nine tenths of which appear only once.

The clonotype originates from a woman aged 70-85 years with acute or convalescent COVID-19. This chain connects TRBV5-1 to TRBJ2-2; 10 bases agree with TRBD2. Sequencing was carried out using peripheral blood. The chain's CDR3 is CASTRLAGVTGELFF. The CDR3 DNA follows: TGCGCCAGCACCCGGCTAGCGGGGGTCACCGGGGAGCTGTTTTTT.